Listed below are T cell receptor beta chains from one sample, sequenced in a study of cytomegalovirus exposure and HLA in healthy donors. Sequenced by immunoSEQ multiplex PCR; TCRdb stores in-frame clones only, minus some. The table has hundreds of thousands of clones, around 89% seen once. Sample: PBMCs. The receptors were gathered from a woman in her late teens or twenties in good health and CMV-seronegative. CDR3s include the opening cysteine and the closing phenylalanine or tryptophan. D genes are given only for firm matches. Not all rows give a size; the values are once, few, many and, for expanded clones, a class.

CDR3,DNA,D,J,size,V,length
CASQIYPSGDPFCTF,TGTGCCAGCCAAATCTACCCCTCGGGAGACCCTTTTTGCACCTTC,.,TRBJ1-2,.,TRBV4-2,15
CAISESEGGDRYGYTF,TGTGCCATCAGTGAGTCAGAAGGGGGGGACAGGTATGGCTACACCTTC,TRBD1,TRBJ1-2,.,TRBV10-3,16
CASSFQYSSAYEQYF,TGTGCCAGCAGCTTCCAGTACAGTTCAGCCTACGAGCAGTACTTC,.,TRBJ2-7,.,TRBV7-2,15
CASSLDSAEAFF,TGTGCCAGCAGCTTAGATAGCGCTGAAGCTTTCTTT,.,TRBJ1-1,.,TRBV7-6,12
CASSLVAGPVREQYF,TGCGCCAGCAGCTTGGTGGCAGGGCCTGTGCGGGAGCAGTACTTC,.,TRBJ2-7,.,TRBV5-1,15
CAWSGGPLTGGYTF,TGTGCCTGGAGTGGGGGGCCCCTGACAGGTGGCTACACCTTC,.,TRBJ1-2,.,TRBV30,14
CASSLTFLLVYNEQFF,TGTGCCAGCAGCTTAACCTTTCTGTTAGTTTACAATGAGCAGTTCTTC,.,TRBJ2-1,.,TRBV7-2,16
CASSLTGTNTGELFF,TGTGCCAGCAGCCTGACAGGGACAAACACCGGGGAGCTGTTTTTT,TRBD1,TRBJ2-2,.,TRBV5-5,15
CASSSMQGASDTEAFF,TGTGCCAGCAGCTCGATGCAGGGGGCGTCCGACACTGAAGCTTTCTTT,TRBD1,TRBJ1-1,.,TRBV11-2,16
CASRRTDSNQPQHF,TGTGCCAGCAGACGGACTGATAGCAATCAGCCCCAGCATTTT,.,TRBJ1-5,.,TRBV6-6,14
CASSGSYGRSGTGELFF,TGTGCCAGCAGCGGGTCGTACGGGAGATCGGGCACCGGGGAGCTGTTTTTT,.,TRBJ2-2,few,TRBV11-3,17
CASSFGQGVSEAFF,TGTGCCAGCAGCTTTGGCCAGGGGGTTTCTGAAGCTTTCTTT,TRBD1,TRBJ1-1,.,TRBV7-9,14
CASSHLGQGRKTQHF,TGCGCCAGCAGCCACTTGGGACAGGGAAGGAAGACCCAGCATTTT,TRBD1,TRBJ1-5,.,TRBV4-1,15
CASSTGTLPYTEAFF,TGTGCCAGCTCAACCGGGACACTACCCTACACTGAAGCTTTCTTT,.,TRBJ1-1,.,TRBV18,15
CASSFVEARDGYTF,TGCGCCAGCAGCTTCGTCGAGGCACGTGATGGCTACACCTTC,.,TRBJ1-2,.,TRBV11-2,14
CASSQSDSYNEQFF,TGCGCCAGCAGCCAGAGCGACTCCTACAATGAGCAGTTCTTC,.,TRBJ2-1,.,TRBV4-3,14
CASGQGQTYEQYF,TGTGCCAGCGGCCAAGGACAGACCTACGAGCAGTACTTC,.,TRBJ2-7,.,TRBV7-8,13
CASSFYPTGGTDTQYF,TGCGCCAGCAGCTTCTATCCCACAGGGGGCACAGATACGCAGTATTTT,TRBD1,TRBJ2-3,few,TRBV5-1,16
CASSHGTTEGETQYF,TGCGCCAGCAGCCATGGGACAACCGAGGGAGAGACCCAGTACTTC,.,TRBJ2-5,.,TRBV4-1,15
CASSQDPQRGNTGELFF,TGTGCCAGCAGCCAAGATCCCCAGCGGGGCAACACCGGGGAGCTGTTTTTT,TRBD2,TRBJ2-2,.,TRBV4-2,17
CASSLGQLYNEQFF,TGTGCCAGCAGTTTGGGACAACTCTACAATGAGCAGTTCTTC,.,TRBJ2-1,.,TRBV27,14
CASARGGTERKLFF,TGTGCTAGTGCCCGGGGGGGGACAGAGAGGAAACTGTTTTTT,TRBD1,TRBJ1-4,.,TRBV12-5,14
CASSVVGTGEGYGYTF,TGTGCCAGCAGCGTAGTTGGGACAGGGGAAGGCTATGGCTACACCTTC,TRBD1,TRBJ1-2,.,TRBV9,16
CASSQDGGLSYEQYF,TGCGCCAGCAGCCAAGACGGGGGGCTCTCCTACGAGCAGTACTTC,.,TRBJ2-7,.,TRBV4-1,15
CASSGFGRAGGYTF,TGTGCCAGCAGTGGTTTTGGCAGGGCAGGTGGCTACACCTTC,.,TRBJ1-2,.,TRBV2,14
CASSRDSREGPQHF,TGCGCCAGCAGCCGGGACTCCCGAGAAGGGCCCCAGCATTTT,.,TRBJ1-5,.,TRBV5-1,14
CASSKVEQLASEAFF,TGTGCCAGCAGCAAAGTGGAACAGCTAGCCTCTGAAGCTTTCTTT,.,TRBJ1-1,once,TRBV21-1,15
CASSLFGNVGEAFF,TGTGCCAGCAGTTTATTCGGGAATGTGGGTGAAGCTTTCTTT,.,TRBJ1-1,.,TRBV27,14
CATSRNSPEDTQYF,TGTGCCACCAGCAGAAATTCGCCGGAGGATACGCAGTATTTT,.,TRBJ2-3,once,TRBV15,14
CAIPKYSSGTQYF,TGTGCCATCCCCAAGTACTCCTCGGGGACCCAGTACTTC,.,TRBJ2-5,.,TRBV7-9,13
CASSQDLVAPSYEQYF,TGCGCCAGCAGCCAAGATTTGGTAGCGCCTTCCTACGAGCAGTACTTC,.,TRBJ2-7,.,TRBV4-1,16
CASSLLEWEGNTEAFF,TGTGCCAGCAGCCTTCTAGAATGGGAGGGGAACACTGAAGCTTTCTTT,.,TRBJ1-1,.,TRBV7-9,16
CASSQETLYEQYF,TGCGCCAGCAGCCAAGAAACTCTCTACGAGCAGTACTTC,.,TRBJ2-7,.,TRBV4-1,13
CASSSWGGQPQHF,TGTGCCAGCAGCTCGTGGGGAGGCCAGCCCCAGCATTTT,.,TRBJ1-5,.,TRBV11-3,13
CASSTLTSWNTEAFF,TGTGCCAGTAGCACATTGACAAGCTGGAACACTGAAGCTTTCTTT,.,TRBJ1-1,.,TRBV19,15
CASTEVAAGGQETQYF,TGTGCCAGCACCGAAGTAGCGGCGGGGGGTCAAGAGACCCAGTACTTC,TRBD2,TRBJ2-5,.,TRBV5-8,16
CASSDPGDEQYF,TGCGCCAGCAGTGACCCGGGGGACGAGCAGTACTTC,.,TRBJ2-7,.,TRBV10-2,12
CASSVAVNSGNTIYF,TGTGCCAGCAGCGTAGCCGTAAACTCTGGAAACACCATATATTTT,.,TRBJ1-3,few,TRBV9,15
CAWSSSGPWNEQFF,TGTGCCTGGAGTAGTAGCGGGCCTTGGAATGAGCAGTTCTTC,TRBD2,TRBJ2-1,.,TRBV30,14
CASSHGLNSNQPQHF,TGTGCCAGCAGCCACGGGTTAAATAGCAATCAGCCCCAGCATTTT,.,TRBJ1-5,.,TRBV6-5,15
CASSDGTGGQPQHF,TGTGCCAGCAGTGACGGGACAGGTGGTCAGCCCCAGCATTTT,TRBD1,TRBJ1-5,.,TRBV6-6,14
CASRETNYNSPLHF,TGTGCCAGCAGGGAGACTAACTATAATTCACCCCTCCACTTT,.,TRBJ1-6,.,TRBV6-5,14
CASSLAGRRPYGYTF,TGTGCCAGCAGCTTAGCGGGAAGGCGACCCTATGGCTACACCTTC,.,TRBJ1-2,once,TRBV11-2,15
CASSVRDRGNEQFF,TGTGCCAGCAGTGTACGGGACAGGGGTAATGAGCAGTTCTTC,TRBD1,TRBJ2-1,.,TRBV6-1,14
CASSSRQGRVNTEAFF,TGTGCCAGCAGTTCCCGACAGGGGAGGGTGAACACTGAAGCTTTCTTT,TRBD1,TRBJ1-1,few,TRBV6-5,16
CASSRDRVSKNIQYF,TGTGCCAGCAGTCGGGACAGGGTGTCCAAAAACATTCAGTACTTC,TRBD1,TRBJ2-4,.,TRBV6-5,15
CASSSGQGRGYTF,TGTGCCAGCAGCTCCGGACAGGGCCGGGGCTACACCTTC,TRBD1,TRBJ1-2,.,TRBV7-8,13
CASSGGIAGYGYNEQFF,TGTGCCAGCAGTGGGGGAATAGCGGGGTACGGCTACAATGAGCAGTTCTTC,TRBD2,TRBJ2-1,.,TRBV25-1,17
CASSRLARISGNTIYF,TGTGCCAGCAGCCGCCTAGCCAGGATCTCTGGAAACACCATATATTTT,.,TRBJ1-3,.,TRBV7-2,16
CASSLGESNQPQHF,TGCGCCAGCAGCTTAGGGGAAAGCAATCAGCCCCAGCATTTT,.,TRBJ1-5,.,TRBV5-1,14
CASSLGSGQDLRGEQYF,TGTGCCAGCAGCTTAGGGTCGGGACAGGACCTTCGGGGCGAGCAGTACTTC,TRBD1,TRBJ2-7,.,TRBV7-6,17
CASSRDSPYEQYF,TGTGCCAGCAGTCGGGACAGTCCCTACGAGCAGTACTTC,TRBD1,TRBJ2-7,.,TRBV7-6,13
CASRIALAGPYQETQYF,TGCGCCAGCAGAATCGCACTAGCGGGACCTTACCAAGAGACCCAGTACTTC,TRBD2,TRBJ2-5,.,TRBV5-1,17
CASSPRTSGTQNIQYF,TGTGCCAGCTCACCTCGGACTAGCGGGACCCAAAACATTCAGTACTTC,TRBD2,TRBJ2-4,.,TRBV18,16
CASSQGIGQGNTGELFF,TGCGCCAGCAGCCAGGGGATAGGACAGGGCAACACCGGGGAGCTGTTTTTT,TRBD1,TRBJ2-2,few,TRBV4-3,17